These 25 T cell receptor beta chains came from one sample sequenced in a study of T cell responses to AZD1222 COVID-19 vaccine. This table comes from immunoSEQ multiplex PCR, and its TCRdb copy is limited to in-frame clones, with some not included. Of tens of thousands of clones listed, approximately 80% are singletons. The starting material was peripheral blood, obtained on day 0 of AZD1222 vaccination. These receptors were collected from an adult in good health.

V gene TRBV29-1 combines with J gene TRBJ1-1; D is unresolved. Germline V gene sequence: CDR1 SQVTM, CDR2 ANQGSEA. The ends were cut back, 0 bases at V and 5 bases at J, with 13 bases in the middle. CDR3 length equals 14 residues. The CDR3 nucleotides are TGCAGCGTTGAAGATCAGACTCTACTTACTGAAGCTTTCTTT. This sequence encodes CSVEDQTLLTEAFF.

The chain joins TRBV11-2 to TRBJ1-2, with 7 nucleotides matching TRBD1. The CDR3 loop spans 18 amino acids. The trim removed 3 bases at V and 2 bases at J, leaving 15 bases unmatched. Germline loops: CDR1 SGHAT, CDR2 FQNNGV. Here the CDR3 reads CASSLFLSRDRENYGYTF. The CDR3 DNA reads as TGTGCCAGCAGCTTGTTCCTGAGCCGGGACAGAGAAAACTATGGCTACACCTTC.

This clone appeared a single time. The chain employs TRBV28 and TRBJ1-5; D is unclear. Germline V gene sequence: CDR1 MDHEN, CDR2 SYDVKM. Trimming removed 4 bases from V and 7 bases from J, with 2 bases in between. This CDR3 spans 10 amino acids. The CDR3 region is CASSWQPQHF. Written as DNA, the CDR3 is TGTGCCAGCAGTTGGCAGCCCCAGCATTTT.

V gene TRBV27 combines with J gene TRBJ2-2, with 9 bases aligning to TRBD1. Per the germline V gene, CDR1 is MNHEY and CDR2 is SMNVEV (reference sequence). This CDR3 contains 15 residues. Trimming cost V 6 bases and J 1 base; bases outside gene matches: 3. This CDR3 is CASRMGQGNTGELFF. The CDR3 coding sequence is TGTGCCAGCAGGATGGGACAGGGGAACACCGGGGAGCTGTTTTTT.

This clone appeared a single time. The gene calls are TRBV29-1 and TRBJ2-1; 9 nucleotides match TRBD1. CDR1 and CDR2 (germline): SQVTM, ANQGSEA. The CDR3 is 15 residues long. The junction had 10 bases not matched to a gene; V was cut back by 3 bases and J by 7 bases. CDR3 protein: CSVDLGGTGRNEQFF. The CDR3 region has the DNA TGCAGCGTTGATTTGGGTGGGACAGGGCGGAATGAGCAGTTCTTC.

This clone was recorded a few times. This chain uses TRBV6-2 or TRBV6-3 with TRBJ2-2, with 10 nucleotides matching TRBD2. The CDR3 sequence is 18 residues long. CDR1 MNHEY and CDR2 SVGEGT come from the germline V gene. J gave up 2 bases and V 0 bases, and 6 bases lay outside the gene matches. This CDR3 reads CASSYSPKRGGNTGELFF. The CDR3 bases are TGTGCCAGCAGTTACTCCCCCAAGCGGGGGGGTAACACCGGGGAGCTGTTTTTT.

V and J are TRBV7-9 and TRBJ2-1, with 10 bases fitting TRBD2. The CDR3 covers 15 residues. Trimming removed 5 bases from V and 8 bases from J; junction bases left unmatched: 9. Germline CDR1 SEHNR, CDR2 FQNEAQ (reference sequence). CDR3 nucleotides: TGTGCCAGCAGCGCCCTAGCGGGGGCCCGGGATGAGCAGTTCTTC. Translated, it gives CASSALAGARDEQFF.

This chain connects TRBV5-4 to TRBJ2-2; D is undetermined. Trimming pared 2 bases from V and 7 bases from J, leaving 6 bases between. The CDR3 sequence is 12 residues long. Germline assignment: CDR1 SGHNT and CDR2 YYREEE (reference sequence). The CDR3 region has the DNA TGTGCCAGCAGCTTAGGTGTCGGGGAGCTGTTTTTT. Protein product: CASSLGVGELFF.

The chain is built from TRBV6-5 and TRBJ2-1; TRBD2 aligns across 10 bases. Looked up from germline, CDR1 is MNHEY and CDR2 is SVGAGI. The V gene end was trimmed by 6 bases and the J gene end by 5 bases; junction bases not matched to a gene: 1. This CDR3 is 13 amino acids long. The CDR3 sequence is CASSGTSDNEQFF. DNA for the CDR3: TGTGCCAGCAGCGGGACTAGCGACAATGAGCAGTTCTTC.

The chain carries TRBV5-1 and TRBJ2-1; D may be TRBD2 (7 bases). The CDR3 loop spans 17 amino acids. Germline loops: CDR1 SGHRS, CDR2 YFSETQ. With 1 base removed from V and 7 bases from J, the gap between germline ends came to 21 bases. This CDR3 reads CASSLSPSAGAGNEQFF. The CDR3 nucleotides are TGCGCCAGCAGCTTGAGCCCTTCTGCGGGGGCAGGAAATGAGCAGTTCTTC.

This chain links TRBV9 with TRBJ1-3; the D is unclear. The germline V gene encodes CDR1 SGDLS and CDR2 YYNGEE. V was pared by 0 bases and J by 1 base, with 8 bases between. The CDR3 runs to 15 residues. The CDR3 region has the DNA TGTGCCAGCAGCGTAGCGGAGGGATCTGGAAACACCATATATTTT. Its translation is CASSVAEGSGNTIYF.

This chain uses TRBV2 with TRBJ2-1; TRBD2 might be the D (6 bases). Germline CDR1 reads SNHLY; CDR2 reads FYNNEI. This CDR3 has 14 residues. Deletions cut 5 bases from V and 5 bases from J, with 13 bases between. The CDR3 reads CASSKTGVNNEQFF. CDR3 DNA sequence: TGTGCCAGCAGTAAGACGGGGGTTAACAATGAGCAGTTCTTC.

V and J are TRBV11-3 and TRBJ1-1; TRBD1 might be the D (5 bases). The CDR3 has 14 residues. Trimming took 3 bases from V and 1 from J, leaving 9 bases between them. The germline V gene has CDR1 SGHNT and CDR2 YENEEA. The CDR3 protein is CASSFGQGNTEAFF. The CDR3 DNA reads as TGTGCCAGCAGCTTTGGGCAGGGGAACACTGAAGCTTTCTTT. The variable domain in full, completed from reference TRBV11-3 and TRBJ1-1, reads EAGVVQSPRYKIIEKKQPVAFWCNPISGHNTLYWYLQNLGQGPELLIRYENEEAVDDSQLPKDRFSAERLKGVDSTLKIQPAELGDSAVYLCASSFGQGNTEAFFGQGTRLTVV.

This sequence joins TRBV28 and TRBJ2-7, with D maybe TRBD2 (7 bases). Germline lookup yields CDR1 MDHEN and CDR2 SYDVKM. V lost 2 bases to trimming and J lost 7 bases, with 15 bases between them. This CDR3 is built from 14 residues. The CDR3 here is CASSLRPGRGEQYF. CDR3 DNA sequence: TGTGCCAGCAGTTTACGCCCAGGGAGGGGGGAGCAGTACTTC.

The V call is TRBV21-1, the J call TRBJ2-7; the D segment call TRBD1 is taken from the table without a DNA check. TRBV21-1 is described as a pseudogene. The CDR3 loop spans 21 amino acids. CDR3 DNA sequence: TGTGCCAGCAGCAAAGAGGGACAGGGGATGGGGTTGGGACTAATCCGCTACGAGCAGTACTTC. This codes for CASSKEGQGMGLGLIRYEQYF.

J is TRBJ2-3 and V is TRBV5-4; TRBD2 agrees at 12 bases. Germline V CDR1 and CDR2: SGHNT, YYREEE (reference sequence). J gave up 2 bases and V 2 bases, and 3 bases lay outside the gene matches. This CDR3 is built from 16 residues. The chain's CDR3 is CASSFRLAGVTDTQYF. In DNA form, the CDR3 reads TGTGCCAGCAGCTTTCGACTAGCGGGGGTCACAGATACGCAGTATTTT. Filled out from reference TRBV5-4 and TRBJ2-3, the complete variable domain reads ETGVTQSPTHLIKTRGQQVTLRCSSQSGHNTVSWYQQALGQGPQFIFQYYREEENGRGNFPPRFSGLQFPNYSSELNVNALELDDSALYLCASSFRLAGVTDTQYFGPGTRLTVL.

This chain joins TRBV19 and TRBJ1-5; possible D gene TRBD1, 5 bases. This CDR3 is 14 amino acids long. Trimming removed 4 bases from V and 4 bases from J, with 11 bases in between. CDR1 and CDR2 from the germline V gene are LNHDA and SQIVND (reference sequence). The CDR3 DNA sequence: TGTGCCAGTAGTACGCCGGGGGGAAATCAGCCCCAGCATTTT. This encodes CASSTPGGNQPQHF.

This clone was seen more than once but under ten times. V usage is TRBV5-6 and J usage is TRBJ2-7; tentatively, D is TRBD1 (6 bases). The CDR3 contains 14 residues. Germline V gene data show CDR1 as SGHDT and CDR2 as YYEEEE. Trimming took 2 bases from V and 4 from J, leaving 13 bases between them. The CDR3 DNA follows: TGTGCCAGCAGCTTCGGTCAGGGGTCTTACGAGCAGTACTTC. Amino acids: CASSFGQGSYEQYF.

The CDR3 loop reads CASSAHRDRAYEQYF. CDR3 DNA sequence: TGTGCCAGCAGCGCCCACCGGGACAGAGCGTACGAGCAGTACTTC. J is TRBJ2-7 and V is TRBV7-6; TRBD1 aligns across 7 bases. This CDR3 spans 15 amino acids. Looked up from germline, CDR1 is SGHVS and CDR2 is FNYEAQ. After removal of 5 bases from V and 4 bases from J, the junction contained 11 bases not matched to a gene.

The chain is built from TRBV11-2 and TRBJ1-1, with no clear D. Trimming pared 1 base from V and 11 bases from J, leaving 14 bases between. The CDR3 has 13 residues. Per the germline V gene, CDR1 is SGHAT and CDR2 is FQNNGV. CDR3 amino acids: CASSLAGVRAAFF. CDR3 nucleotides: TGTGCCAGCAGCTTAGCCGGAGTCCGGGCGGCTTTCTTT.

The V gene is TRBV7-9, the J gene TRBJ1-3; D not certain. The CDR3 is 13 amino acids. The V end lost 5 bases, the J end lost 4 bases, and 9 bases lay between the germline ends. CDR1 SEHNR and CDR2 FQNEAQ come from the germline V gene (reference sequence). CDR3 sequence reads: CASSRGEGNTIYF. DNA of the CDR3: TGTGCCAGCAGCCGTGGGGAGGGAAACACCATATATTTT.

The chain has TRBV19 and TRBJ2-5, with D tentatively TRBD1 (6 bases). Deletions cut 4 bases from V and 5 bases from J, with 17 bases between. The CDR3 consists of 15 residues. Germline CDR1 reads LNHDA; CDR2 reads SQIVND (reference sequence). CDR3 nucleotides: TGTGCCAGTAGTAAAGCGACAGGCGATCGGGAGACCCAGTACTTC. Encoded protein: CASSKATGDRETQYF.

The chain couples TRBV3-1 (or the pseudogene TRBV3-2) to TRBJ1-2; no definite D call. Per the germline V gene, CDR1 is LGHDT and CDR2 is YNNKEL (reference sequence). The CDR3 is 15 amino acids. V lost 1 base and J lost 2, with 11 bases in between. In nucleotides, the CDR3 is TGTGCCAGCAGCCAAGTCATAGTTGGCAACTATGGCTACACCTTC. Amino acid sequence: CASSQVIVGNYGYTF.

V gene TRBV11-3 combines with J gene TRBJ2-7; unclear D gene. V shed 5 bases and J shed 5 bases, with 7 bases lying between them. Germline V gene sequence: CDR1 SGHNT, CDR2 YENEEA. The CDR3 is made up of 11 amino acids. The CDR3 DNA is TGTGCCAGCAGCCGGAGCAACGAGCAGTACTTC. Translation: CASSRSNEQYF.

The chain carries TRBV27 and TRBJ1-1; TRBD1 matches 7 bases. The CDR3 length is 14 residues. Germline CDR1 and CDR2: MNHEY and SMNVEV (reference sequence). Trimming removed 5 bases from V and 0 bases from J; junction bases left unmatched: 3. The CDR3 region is CASSVGTVNTEAFF. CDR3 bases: TGTGCCAGCAGTGTCGGGACAGTGAACACTGAAGCTTTCTTT.